In this sample, the clone carrying this T cell receptor beta chain turned up many times. Its target is unknown. The sample originates from a study of T cells in Graves' hyperthyroidism and ophthalmopathy. The study's findings and limits: Model predictions of ophthalmopathy came a median about six months before onset. Among thyroid clonotypes expanded above 0.001, most also appeared in blood.

Patients with uncontrolled infections, other autoimmune diseases, pregnancy or lactation were excluded. Diagnostic assessment was based on clinical symptoms, serum thyroxine and TRAb, thyroid ultrasound and orbital computed tomography. This CDR3 contains 13 residues. Germline-derived CDR1 and CDR2 are MGHRA and YSYEKL. V lost 0 bases to trimming and J lost 7 bases, with 6 bases between them. It was RNA transcripts that yielded the amplified TCR beta CDR3 regions. RT-PCR in the first round (using the HTBI primer set) targeted the TCR CDR3. TCRdb independently ran MiXCR on the multiplex PCR reads; one entry per CDR3 protein. The data show 75,000 to 100,000 distinct CDR3 sequences, with approximately 39% seen just once and roughly 10% held by the top ten.

The source material was peripheral blood or thyroid tissue (not recorded which). The TCR originated in a woman aged 25-40 years with Graves' hyperthyroidism. The genes are TRBV4-1 and TRBJ1-4; D gene unclear. The CDR3, as DNA: TGCGCCAGCAGCCAAGAGTCCTTTGAAAAACTGTTTTTT. Protein sequence: CASSQESFEKLFF.